The 3 T cell receptor beta chains below come from one sample, sequenced in a study of Graves' ophthalmopathy and Graves' hyperthyroidism (dated by TCRdb to 2017 to 2018). TCRdb lists the instrument as Illumina HiSeq 2000. For repertoire sequencing, the TCR beta CDR3 regions were amplified from RNA transcripts. The first round of RT-PCR was done with HTBI primers and the Qiagen OneStep RT-PCR kit, and was followed by a second round of multiplex PCR, then size selection and purification. TCRdb reprocessing: public reads trimmed at Q25 with fastp, clones called with MiXCR, in-frame beta chains kept. Under each unique CDR3 protein, matching rows form one entry showing the most common genes and DNA. The sample profile shows over a million distinct CDR3 sequences; about 36% of them were found once. The ten largest clones take up 11% of the sample. Sequenced sample: peripheral blood or thyroid tissue (not recorded which). The receptors originated from an adult man with Graves' hyperthyroidism.

This clonotype came up a few times. This chain links TRBV6-4 with TRBJ2-5, with TRBD1 identical over 8 bases. The CDR3 covers 16 residues. Unmatched junction bases numbered 8, after V lost 2 bases and J lost 3 bases. The germline V gene has CDR1 MRHNA and CDR2 SNTAGT. CDR3 amino acids: CASSDEGTGLEETQYF. The CDR3 DNA follows: TGTGCCAGCAGTGACGAGGGGACAGGCCTAGAAGAGACCCAGTACTTC.

This clonotype was detected many times. The rearrangement joins TRBV10-3 to TRBJ2-7; D unclear. This CDR3 is built from 14 residues. V dropped 7 bases and J dropped 3 bases, with 16 bases sitting between them. CDR1 is ENHRY and CDR2 is SYGVKD in the germline V gene. The CDR3 sequence is CAIKSRLDLYEQYF. The CDR3 DNA reads as TGTGCCATCAAAAGTCGGTTAGACCTCTACGAGCAGTACTTC.

This clonotype was observed many times. V usage is TRBV7-9 and J usage is TRBJ1-1; tentatively, D is TRBD1 (5 bases). Germline lookup yields CDR1 SEHNR and CDR2 FQNEAQ (reference sequence). CDR3 length: 13 amino acids. V lost 8 bases and J 4 bases, leaving 14 bases between the germline ends. The CDR3 coding sequence is TGTGCCAGCCGCGCAGGGCTCGTCACTGAAGCTTTCTTT. This codes for CASRAGLVTEAFF.